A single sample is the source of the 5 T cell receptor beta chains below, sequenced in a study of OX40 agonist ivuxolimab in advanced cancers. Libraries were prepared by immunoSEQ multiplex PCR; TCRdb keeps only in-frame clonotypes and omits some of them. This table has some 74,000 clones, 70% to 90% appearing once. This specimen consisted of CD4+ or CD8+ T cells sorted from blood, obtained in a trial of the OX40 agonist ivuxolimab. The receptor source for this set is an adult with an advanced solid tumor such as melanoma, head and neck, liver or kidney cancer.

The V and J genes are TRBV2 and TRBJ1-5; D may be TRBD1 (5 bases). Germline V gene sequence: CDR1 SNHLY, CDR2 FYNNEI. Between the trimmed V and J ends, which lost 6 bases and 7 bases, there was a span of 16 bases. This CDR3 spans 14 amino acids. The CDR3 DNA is TGTGCCAGCAGCCGGGACGCCGTTGACCAGCCCCAGCATTTT. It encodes CASSRDAVDQPQHF.

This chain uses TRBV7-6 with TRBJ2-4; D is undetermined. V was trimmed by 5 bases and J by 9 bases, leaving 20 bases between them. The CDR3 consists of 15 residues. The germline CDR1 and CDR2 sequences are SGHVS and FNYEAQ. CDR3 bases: TGTGCCAGCAGCCCAAAGGGTAGTCCGAACAGCATTCAGTACTTC. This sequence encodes CASSPKGSPNSIQYF. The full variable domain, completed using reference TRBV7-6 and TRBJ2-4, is GAGVSQSPRYKVTKRGQDVALRCDPISGHVSLYWYRQALGQGPEFLTYFNYEAQQDKSGLPNDRFSAERPEGSISTLTIQRTEQRDSAMYRCASSPKGSPNSIQYFGAGTRLSVL.

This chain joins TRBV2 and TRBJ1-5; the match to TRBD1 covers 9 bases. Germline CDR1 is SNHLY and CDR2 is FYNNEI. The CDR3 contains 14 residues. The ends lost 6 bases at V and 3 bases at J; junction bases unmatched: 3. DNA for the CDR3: TGTGCCAGCAGCGGGACAGGGTCCAATCAGCCCCAGCATTTT. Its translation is CASSGTGSNQPQHF.

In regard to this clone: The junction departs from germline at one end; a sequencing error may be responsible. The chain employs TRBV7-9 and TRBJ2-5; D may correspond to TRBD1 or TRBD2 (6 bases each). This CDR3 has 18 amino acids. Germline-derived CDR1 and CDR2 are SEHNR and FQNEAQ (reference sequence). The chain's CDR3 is CASSIAKGGDPKSNLLYF. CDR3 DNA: TGTGCCAGCAGCATAGCGAAGGGGGGAGACCCCAAGTCGAACCTCCTGTACTTC.

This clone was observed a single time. In DNA form, the CDR3 reads TGTGCCAGCATCCGGGACAGGGGCTACGAGCAGTACTTC. It specifies CASIRDRGYEQYF. This chain connects TRBV28 to TRBJ2-7; 10 bases fit TRBD1. The J segment lost 3 bases and the V segment lost 7 bases, leaving 3 bases of the junction unmatched. CDR3 size: 13 residues. CDR1 and CDR2 (germline): MDHEN, SYDVKM.